The next 4 T cell receptor beta chains were all read from a single sample in a study of blood T cell repertoires in COVID-19. The method was immunoSEQ multiplex PCR; TCRdb's version includes in-frame clones alone and lacks a portion of them. The table records 29,000 or so clones, about 70% of them present only once. Specimen: peripheral blood. The receptors derive from a human donor in a cohort sampled during active COVID-19.

The CDR3: CASSSGGQNYGYTF. The CDR3 nucleotides are TGTGCCAGCAGTTCGGGGGGACAAAACTATGGCTACACCTTC. The chain carries TRBV27 and TRBJ1-2; a possible D gene is TRBD1 (6 bases). The CDR3 consists of 14 residues. CDR1 is MNHEY and CDR2 is SMNVEV in the germline V gene (reference sequence). The V gene lost 4 bases and the J gene lost 2 bases, with 11 bases spanning the gap.

The CDR3 loop is CASSLMTLNGQPQHF. CDR3 sequence (DNA): TGTGCCAGCAGCTTAATGACTCTAAACGGGCAGCCCCAGCATTTT. The chain combines TRBV7-2 with TRBJ1-5; no definite D call. The ends were cut back, 2 bases at V and 7 bases at J, with 15 bases in the middle. CDR1 is SGHTA, CDR2 FQGNSA, per germline. The CDR3 contains 15 residues.

The chain links TRBV9 to TRBJ1-6, with 9 bases that match TRBD1. The CDR3 spans 16 residues. Losses at the gene ends were 3 bases for V and 9 bases for J; bases not matched to a gene: 10. Germline CDR1 reads SGDLS; CDR2 reads YYNGEE. The CDR3 loop reads CASSAWDRERGSPLHF. For the CDR3, the DNA is TGTGCCAGCAGCGCTTGGGACAGGGAAAGAGGTTCACCCCTCCACTTT. The complete variable domain, with remaining parts taken from reference TRBV9 and TRBJ1-6, reads DSGVTQTPKHLITATGQRVTLRCSPRSGDLSVYWYQQSLDQGLQFLIQYYNGEERAKGNILERFSAQQFPDLHSELNLSSLELGDSALYFCASSAWDRERGSPLHFGNGTRLTVT.

This clone was observed a few times. V usage is TRBV10-3 and J usage is TRBJ1-1; D unresolved. The ends were cut back, 3 bases at V and 5 bases at J, with 19 bases in the middle. Germline CDR1 is ENHRY and CDR2 is SYGVKD. CDR3 size: 16 residues. Here the CDR3 reads CAISDGSRPRGTEAFF. In DNA form, the CDR3 reads TGTGCCATCAGTGATGGAAGCAGGCCTAGAGGGACTGAAGCTTTCTTT.